These 14 T cell receptor beta chains were sequenced from one sample in a study of glioma-infiltrating T cells. TCR alpha and beta CDR3 regions were amplified from RNA using iRepertoire nested multiplex PCR. TCRdb called the multiplex PCR reads again in MiXCR, with one record for every CDR3 protein. The table shows 90,000 to 110,000 distinct CDR3 sequences, with less than 30% occurring only once. The sample consisted of glioma tissue, nonneoplastic brain tissue, or PBMCs (not recorded which). These receptors came from a human donor with low-grade glioma or glioblastoma, undergoing nonglioma brain surgery, or in good health (not recorded which).

Many counts were recorded for this clonotype. The genes are TRBV28 and TRBJ1-1; possible D gene TRBD1, 5 bases. The V and J ends lost 6 bases and 1 base respectively, with 21 bases between them. This CDR3 region has 17 residues. Germline loops: CDR1 MDHEN, CDR2 SYDVKM. CDR3 sequence reads: CASSSVGDRSQNTEAFF. CDR3 nucleotide sequence: TGTGCCAGCAGCTCCGTGGGGGATCGGTCCCAGAACACTGAAGCTTTCTTT.

This chain links TRBV7-2 with TRBJ2-6, with D tentatively TRBD1 (5 bases). The germline CDR1 and CDR2 sequences are SGHTA and FQGNSA. Trimming removed 5 bases from V and 4 bases from J, with 12 bases in between. This CDR3 spans 15 amino acids. The CDR3 DNA reads TGTGCCAGCAGCCCCAGGGTTCTCGGGGCCAACGTCCTGACTTTC. Translated, it gives CASSPRVLGANVLTF.

This clonotype was observed many times. The rearrangement links TRBV7-2 to TRBJ2-7; D gene unclear. The CDR3 length is 13 residues. Germline-derived CDR1 and CDR2 are SGHTA and FQGNSA. V was cut by 5 bases and J by 7 bases, with 15 bases left in between. This chain's CDR3 is CASSPQKALEQYF. In nucleotides, the CDR3 is TGTGCCAGCAGCCCTCAAAAGGCCCTAGAGCAGTACTTC.

Note on this clonotype: A read error may be the cause here, since a much bigger clone is one base away. The chain couples TRBV4-2 to TRBJ2-1, with 10 bases identical to TRBD2. This CDR3 has 18 residues. In germline, CDR1 is LGHNA, CDR2 YNFKEQ. The CDR3 coding sequence is TGTGCCAGAAGCCAAGTGAAACTAGCGGGGCCGTCATACAATGAGCAGTTCTTC. Protein product: CARSQVKLAGPSYNEQFF.

Only a few counts were recorded for this clonotype. The chain is built from TRBV30 and TRBJ1-1; no firm D call. This CDR3 contains 11 residues. V was trimmed by 8 bases and J by 3 bases, leaving 10 bases between them. Germline V gene sequence: CDR1 GTSNPN, CDR2 SVGIG (reference sequence). CDR3 sequence: CAGGRDTEAFF. CDR3 coding DNA: TGTGCCGGAGGTAGGGACACTGAAGCTTTCTTT.

This clonotype was seen at least ten times. This chain connects TRBV20-1 to TRBJ2-1; TRBD2 matches at 8 bases. From germline, CDR1 is DFQATT and CDR2 SNEGSKA (reference sequence). This CDR3 spans 13 amino acids. The V segment lost 8 bases and the J segment 7 bases; nucleotides outside the gene matches: 10. CDR3 bases: TGCAGTCTGGGGCGGGGGGACGGTAATGAGCAGTTCTTC. Translated: CSLGRGDGNEQFF.

Regarding this clonotype: At one boundary the junction diverges from the germline segment, which might be a read error. This sequence joins TRBV6-1 and TRBJ2-1; TRBD1 matches 8 bases. Germline V gives CDR1 MNHNS, CDR2 SASEGT. The length of the CDR3 is 12 residues. CDR3 sequence: CSSAGGADEQFF. The DNA for the CDR3 is TGTTCCAGTGCAGGGGGCGCGGATGAGCAGTTCTTC.

This clonotype was recorded many times. This chain uses TRBV4-2 with TRBJ2-5, with TRBD2 matching 7 bases. Unmatched junction bases numbered 2, after V lost 0 bases and J lost 1 base. From germline, CDR1 is LGHNA and CDR2 YNFKEQ. This CDR3 is built from 15 residues. CDR3 region: CASSQETSAQETQYF. Written as DNA, the CDR3 is TGTGCCAGCAGCCAAGAAACTAGCGCCCAAGAGACCCAGTACTTC.

With regard to this clonotype: Its ends do not fully match the called genes, so a read error is possible. This CDR3 is CASTPSGHSYKQYF. CDR3 in DNA: TGTGCAAGCACCCCATCAGGGCACTCCTACAAGCAGTACTTC. The rearrangement uses TRBV6-2 or TRBV6-3 and TRBJ2-7, with D maybe TRBD1 (5 bases). This CDR3 contains 14 residues. The V gene's germline CDR1 is MNHEY and CDR2 SVGEGT.

At least ten counts were recorded for this clonotype. V usage is TRBV20-1 and J usage is TRBJ2-3; D is uncertain. V was clipped by 0 bases and J by 7 bases, with 8 bases between them. The germline CDR1 and CDR2 sequences are DFQATT and SNEGSKA (reference sequence). The CDR3 length is 12 residues. This CDR3 is CSARDHAYTQYF. As DNA, the CDR3 is TGCAGTGCTAGAGATCATGCGTATACGCAGTATTTT.

The sample holds many counts of this clonotype. The gene calls are TRBV7-9 and TRBJ1-1; D not resolved. CDR3 length: 13 residues. CDR1 and CDR2 from the germline V gene are SEHNR and FQNEAQ (reference sequence). The V and J ends lost 5 bases and 1 base respectively, with 8 bases between them. The CDR3 here is CASSGLRNTEAFF. In DNA, the CDR3 is TGTGCCAGCAGCGGGCTCCGGAACACTGAAGCTTTCTTT.

This clonotype was picked up many times. The chain uses TRBV4-3 and TRBJ2-1; D might be TRBD2 (5 bases). CDR1 LGHNA and CDR2 YSLEER come from the germline V gene. The CDR3 covers 17 residues. V gave up 0 bases and J gave up 0 bases, with 12 bases separating them. The CDR3 is CASSQDEGIGSYNEQFF. In DNA form, the CDR3 reads TGCGCCAGCAGCCAAGATGAGGGTATAGGCTCCTACAATGAGCAGTTCTTC.

Details on this clonotype: Relative to the germline gene, one junction end is altered; a read error may explain this. The chain links TRBV18 to TRBJ1-1; D gene uncertain. This CDR3 region has 14 residues. The germline CDR1 and CDR2 sequences are KGHSH and LQKENI. The CDR3 sequence is CASSPGNLNTEASF. The CDR3 bases are TGTGCCAGCTCACCGGGAAACCTGAACACTGAAGCTTCCTTT.

In this sample, this clonotype turned up many times. The chain is built from TRBV28 and TRBJ2-7, with TRBD1 matching 8 bases. The trim removed 4 bases at V and 0 bases at J, leaving 2 bases unmatched. The CDR3 is 14 residues long. Germline lookup yields CDR1 MDHEN and CDR2 SYDVKM. The DNA of the CDR3 is TGTGCCAGCAGTTGGGACAGGAGCTCCTACGAGCAGTACTTC. Translated, it gives CASSWDRSSYEQYF.